This TCR beta chain was captured by sequencing in a study of T cells in Graves' hyperthyroidism and ophthalmopathy. Study context: Peripheral blood was obtained at initial diagnosis, preceding any treatment.

Regarding the study as a whole: The blood repertoire included most of the expanded thyroid clonotypes above 0.001.

The CDR3 loop spans 13 amino acids. Per germline, CDR1 SQVTM and CDR2 ANQGSEA. J was trimmed by 4 bases and V by 6 bases; bases with no gene match: 7. Amplified TCR beta CDR3 regions derived from RNA transcripts. A set of HTBI primers served as the primers for a first-round RT-PCR of the TCR CDR3. TCRdb ran MiXCR on the multiplex PCR reads and lists one entry per CDR3 protein. In the table there are 300,000 to 500,000 distinct CDR3 sequences, roughly 13% of which are singletons. This clonotype was observed a handful of times. The antigen remains unidentified. The diagnostic basis comprised clinical symptoms, serum thyroxine and TRAb, thyroid ultrasound and orbital computed tomography. Around 9.8 ml fresh peripheral blood yielded the PBMCs.

What was sequenced was blood. This receptor was identified in a man in his fifties with Graves' ophthalmopathy. This chain connects TRBV29-1 to TRBJ2-3; 7 nucleotides align to TRBD2. CDR3 DNA: TGCAGCGTGATCGGGAGGCTCTCAGATACGCAGTATTTT. It yields the protein CSVIGRLSDTQYF.